This is a list of T cell receptor beta chains from one sample in a study of blood T cell repertoires in COVID-19. Clones were read by immunoSEQ multiplex PCR, and TCRdb kept only the in-frame ones, dropping some. This table has around 270,000 clones, roughly 91% appearing once. Specimen: peripheral blood. These receptors all stem from a man between 35 and 55 years old with acute or convalescent COVID-19. The CDR3 runs from the conserved cysteine through the conserved F or W. D genes are given only for firm matches. Size is stated for part of the rows, as once, few or many counts, or as a class when the clone is expanded.

V: TRBV5-6; size: .; D: .; J: TRBJ1-5; DNA: TGTGCCAGCAGCTTGAATATTGGGCAACAGCCCCAGCATTTT; CDR3: CASSLNIGQQPQHF
V: TRBV3-1/TRBV3-2; size: once; D: .; J: TRBJ2-2; DNA: TGTGCCAGCAGCCAAGTCGCAGGGCAGAACACCGGGGAGCTGTTTTTT; CDR3: CASSQVAGQNTGELFF
V: TRBV7-2; size: .; D: .; J: TRBJ1-3; DNA: TGTGCCAGCAGTCCCGACAGGAACTCTGGAAACACCATATATTTT; CDR3: CASSPDRNSGNTIYF
V: TRBV2; size: .; D: .; J: TRBJ1-2; DNA: TGTGCCAGCACCGGACTCCGACAGGCAGCCTTC; CDR3: CASTGLRQAAF
V: TRBV7-2; size: .; D: TRBD2; J: TRBJ2-3; DNA: TGTGCCAGCATACCTGGGGTTGGCGGGGGGCACACAGATACGCAGTATTTT; CDR3: CASIPGVGGGHTDTQYF
V: TRBV5-1; size: .; D: TRBD1; J: TRBJ2-7; DNA: TGCGCCAGCAGCTTTTCCGGGACAGGGGACGAGCAGTACTTC; CDR3: CASSFSGTGDEQYF
V: TRBV10-3; size: .; D: TRBD2; J: TRBJ2-1; DNA: TGTGCCATCAGTTTAAGGGGCGAGGAGTATAGCGGGGCTACCAATGAGCAGTTCTTC; CDR3: CAISLRGEEYSGATNEQFF
V: TRBV27; size: once; D: TRBD1; J: TRBJ2-7; DNA: TGTGCCAGCAGTCCGGGACAGGCCCCGCAGTACTTC; CDR3: CASSPGQAPQYF
V: TRBV5-1; size: .; D: .; J: TRBJ1-5; DNA: TGCGCCAGCAGCTTGGATCTCAATCAGCCCCAGCATTTT; CDR3: CASSLDLNQPQHF
V: TRBV6-6; size: .; D: TRBD1; J: TRBJ2-7; DNA: TGTGCCAGCACTCCGGGACAGGGGGCTTCCTACGAGCAGTACTTC; CDR3: CASTPGQGASYEQYF
V: TRBV4-1; size: .; D: TRBD2; J: TRBJ2-2; DNA: TGCGCCAGCAGCCAAGATTGGGCTAGCGGGTATCTGCCCGCGAACACCGGGGAGCTGTTTTTT; CDR3: CASSQDWASGYLPANTGELFF
V: TRBV4-1; size: .; D: TRBD2; J: TRBJ2-1; DNA: TGCGCCAGCAGCCAAGCCCTAGCGGGGCTAGACAATGAGCAGTTCTTC; CDR3: CASSQALAGLDNEQFF
V: TRBV3-1/TRBV3-2; size: .; D: .; J: TRBJ1-1; DNA: TGTGCCAGCAGCCTCGCAGATTTGAACACTGAAGCTTTCTTT; CDR3: CASSLADLNTEAFF
V: TRBV19; size: .; D: TRBD1; J: TRBJ1-2; DNA: TGTGCCAGTAGTATAAAAGGGACAGGCCACTATGGCTACACCTTC; CDR3: CASSIKGTGHYGYTF
V: TRBV6-2/TRBV6-3; size: .; D: .; J: TRBJ2-2; DNA: TGTGCCAGCAGTTACTGGGACATTCGGGTCGGGGAGCTGTTTTTT; CDR3: CASSYWDIRVGELFF
V: TRBV12-5; size: few; D: TRBD1; J: TRBJ1-5; DNA: TGTGCTAGTGGTTGGGGCACCGGGACAGGGGCCCCTCAGCCCCAGCATTTT; CDR3: CASGWGTGTGAPQPQHF
V: TRBV5-1; size: once; D: TRBD1; J: TRBJ1-1; DNA: TGCGCCAGCAGCCAGCAGGGGGGCTCGGGTGAAGCTTTCTTT; CDR3: CASSQQGGSGEAFF
V: TRBV19; size: once; D: TRBD1; J: TRBJ1-3; DNA: TGTGCCAGTAGTACCGACAGGGGGCTTGGAAACACCATATATTTT; CDR3: CASSTDRGLGNTIYF
V: TRBV12-5; size: .; D: TRBD2; J: TRBJ2-3; DNA: TGTGCTAGTGGCCGGGGACTAGCGGACACAGATACGCAGTATTTT; CDR3: CASGRGLADTDTQYF
V: TRBV4-1; size: .; D: .; J: TRBJ2-3; DNA: TGCGCCGCCGCGCCCTCGGCTACAGAAGATACGCAGTATTTT; CDR3: CAAAPSATEDTQYF
V: TRBV6-5; size: .; D: .; J: TRBJ1-5; DNA: TGTGCCAGCAGCCTAGATAGCAATCAGCCCCAGCATTTT; CDR3: CASSLDSNQPQHF
V: TRBV2; size: few; D: .; J: TRBJ1-3; DNA: TGTGCCAGCACGCTAAGTTTCGGGGAGTCTGGAAACACCATATATTTT; CDR3: CASTLSFGESGNTIYF
V: TRBV7-6; size: few; D: TRBD1; J: TRBJ1-6; DNA: TGTGCCAGCAGCTCACAGGGGTCCAATTCACCCCTCCACTTT; CDR3: CASSSQGSNSPLHF
V: TRBV10-1; size: .; D: .; J: TRBJ1-4; DNA: TGCGCCAGCAGTGGGACAGAGGGAAAACTGTTTTTT; CDR3: CASSGTEGKLFF
V: TRBV5-1; size: once; D: .; J: TRBJ2-5; DNA: TGCGCCAGCACCCCTGAAAGGGGCGAGACCCAGTACTTC; CDR3: CASTPERGETQYF
V: TRBV16; size: .; D: TRBD1; J: TRBJ1-2; DNA: TGTGCCAGCAGCCAATGGGGACAGGATTATGGCTACACCTTC; CDR3: CASSQWGQDYGYTF
V: TRBV30; size: .; D: .; J: TRBJ1-1; DNA: TGTGCCTGGAGTAGTGACTTGAACACTGAAGCTTTCTTT; CDR3: CAWSSDLNTEAFF
V: TRBV6-6; size: .; D: .; J: TRBJ1-2; DNA: TGTGCCAGCAGTTACCCTTCGAAGGGGCACAATGGCTACACCTTC; CDR3: CASSYPSKGHNGYTF
V: TRBV6-6; size: .; D: .; J: TRBJ1-5; DNA: TGTGCCAGCAGTTACTCGGAACGGGGCAATCAGCCCCAGCATTTT; CDR3: CASSYSERGNQPQHF
V: TRBV7-2; size: .; D: .; J: TRBJ1-6; DNA: TGTGCCAGCAGCTTGGGGGGGGCAACCTATAATTCACCCCTCCACTTT; CDR3: CASSLGGATYNSPLHF
V: TRBV5-1; size: .; D: TRBD1; J: TRBJ2-7; DNA: TGCGCCAGCAGCCCTTACAGGGGCTCCTACGAGCAGTACTTC; CDR3: CASSPYRGSYEQYF
V: TRBV5-6; size: .; D: .; J: TRBJ1-2; DNA: TGTGCCAGCAGCTTCGGACTTCGGGCAGGGACATATGGCTACACCTTC; CDR3: CASSFGLRAGTYGYTF
V: TRBV5-4; size: .; D: .; J: TRBJ1-2; DNA: TGTGCCAGCAGCCAAGACACAGGGTGGGCTTATGGCTACACCTTC; CDR3: CASSQDTGWAYGYTF
V: TRBV12-5; size: .; D: TRBD1; J: TRBJ2-7; DNA: TGTGCTAGTGGTTTGGGGGGGACAGGGGGCCCGCAGTACTTC; CDR3: CASGLGGTGGPQYF
V: TRBV4-1; size: .; D: .; J: TRBJ1-1; DNA: TGCGCCAGCAGCCAACCCCAAGGGAGGGGGAACACTGAAGCTTTCTTT; CDR3: CASSQPQGRGNTEAFF
V: TRBV10-2; size: .; D: TRBD1; J: TRBJ2-7; DNA: TGCGCCAGCAGTGATGGACAGGGGGGGGCCTACGAGCAGTACTTC; CDR3: CASSDGQGGAYEQYF
V: TRBV7-8; size: .; D: TRBD1; J: TRBJ1-1; DNA: TGTGCCAGCAGCCCCCGAGGGGGCCCGAACACTGAAGCTTTCTTT; CDR3: CASSPRGGPNTEAFF
V: TRBV24-1; size: .; D: .; J: TRBJ1-5; DNA: TGTGCCACCAGTGATATTACAGGGAATCAGCCCCAGCATTTT; CDR3: CATSDITGNQPQHF
V: TRBV5-1; size: .; D: .; J: TRBJ1-1; DNA: TGCGCCAGCAGCCCCCCTTGGAACACTGAAGCTTTCTTT; CDR3: CASSPPWNTEAFF
V: TRBV7-3; size: .; D: .; J: TRBJ2-2; DNA: TGTGCCAGCAGCGTACAGGGAACCGGGGAGCTGTTTTTT; CDR3: CASSVQGTGELFF
V: TRBV5-5; size: .; D: .; J: TRBJ1-5; DNA: TGTGCCAGCAGCTTGACGGTTGGCAATCAGCCCCAGCATTTT; CDR3: CASSLTVGNQPQHF
V: TRBV20-1; size: .; D: .; J: TRBJ1-3; DNA: TGCAGTGCTATTGAGAGCTCTGGAAACACCATATATTTT; CDR3: CSAIESSGNTIYF
V: TRBV15; size: .; D: TRBD2; J: TRBJ2-7; DNA: TGTGCCACCAGCAGAGATGCCTTTGAGAGGCGGGGGGTCAGGTACGAGCAGTACTTC; CDR3: CATSRDAFERRGVRYEQYF
V: TRBV6-5; size: .; D: .; J: TRBJ1-4; DNA: TGTGCCAGCAGTTACTCGAGGGGGATCGATGAAAAACTGTTTTTT; CDR3: CASSYSRGIDEKLFF
V: TRBV5-4; size: few; D: .; J: TRBJ1-2; DNA: TGTGCCAGCAGCTCAGGACGAAGGGGGAAGGACTATGGCTACACCTTC; CDR3: CASSSGRRGKDYGYTF
V: TRBV5-6; size: .; D: .; J: TRBJ2-3; DNA: TGTGCCAGCAGCTCAGGGTATGGGAACACAGATACGCAGTATTTT; CDR3: CASSSGYGNTDTQYF
V: TRBV6-5; size: .; D: .; J: TRBJ2-7; DNA: TGTGCCAGCAGGCCGGGTCCAAATACCTACGAGCAGTACTTC; CDR3: CASRPGPNTYEQYF
V: TRBV27; size: .; D: .; J: TRBJ1-1; DNA: TGTGCCAGCAGATTTGGGGGGGGCACTGAAGCTTTCTTT; CDR3: CASRFGGGTEAFF